A selection of T cell receptor beta chains follows, all from one sample in a study of blood T cells in healthy people across ages. MiXCR was run by TCRdb on the 5' RACE reads, yielding one entry per CDR3 protein. This table has more than 500,000 distinct CDR3 sequences, roughly a quarter appearing once. The specimen sequenced was blood. The receptors come from a woman aged 70 to 79 in good health. CDR3s include the opening cysteine and the closing phenylalanine or tryptophan. The D gene is left open where the match is weak. Rows may omit the clone size; those that give it use once, few, many or a size class.

clone size: few
J gene: TRBJ1-1
V gene: TRBV10-3
D gene: .
CDR3 protein: CAITTGMNTEAFF
CDR3 DNA: TGTGCCATCACGACAGGTATGAACACTGAAGCTTTCTTT

clone size: .
J gene: TRBJ1-6
V gene: TRBV20-1
D gene: .
CDR3 protein: CSARGDSRQNSPLHF
CDR3 DNA: TGCAGTGCTAGGGGGGACTCCCGACAGAATTCACCCCTCCACTTT

clone size: once
J gene: TRBJ1-1
V gene: TRBV20-1
D gene: TRBD1
CDR3 protein: CSAGPGQGARNTEAFF
CDR3 DNA: TGCAGTGCTGGTCCGGGACAGGGGGCGCGGAACACTGAAGCTTTCTTT

clone size: few
J gene: TRBJ2-1
V gene: TRBV11-2
D gene: TRBD1
CDR3 protein: CASSSGRQGLLNEQFF
CDR3 DNA: TGTGCCAGCAGCTCCGGTCGACAGGGTCTTCTAAATGAGCAGTTCTTC

clone size: few
J gene: TRBJ1-4
V gene: TRBV5-1
D gene: .
CDR3 protein: CASSRSTGGEGEKLFF
CDR3 DNA: TGCGCCAGCAGCCGCTCCACCGGGGGGGAAGGTGAAAAACTGTTTTTT

clone size: .
J gene: TRBJ1-2
V gene: TRBV12-3/TRBV12-4
D gene: TRBD1
CDR3 protein: CASIGTGDDGYTF
CDR3 DNA: TGTGCCAGCATAGGGACAGGGGATGATGGCTACACCTTC

clone size: few
J gene: TRBJ2-3
V gene: TRBV11-2
D gene: TRBD2
CDR3 protein: CASSRPGLAGVDQRADTQYF
CDR3 DNA: TGTGCCAGCAGTCGTCCGGGACTGGCGGGGGTGGACCAGCGGGCAGATACGCAGTATTTT

clone size: few
J gene: TRBJ2-7
V gene: TRBV3-1
D gene: .
CDR3 protein: CASRHSVSTYEQYF
CDR3 DNA: TGTGCCAGCAGGCACTCAGTCTCCACCTACGAGCAGTACTTC

clone size: few
J gene: TRBJ2-1
V gene: TRBV2
D gene: .
CDR3 protein: CASKVEYNEQFF
CDR3 DNA: TGTGCCAGCAAGGTGGAATACAATGAGCAGTTCTTC

clone size: many
J gene: TRBJ1-1
V gene: TRBV9
D gene: .
CDR3 protein: CASSVALNTEAFF
CDR3 DNA: TGTGCCAGCAGCGTAGCTCTGAACACTGAAGCTTTCTTT

clone size: few
J gene: TRBJ2-1
V gene: TRBV7-9
D gene: .
CDR3 protein: CASSSWGGAYNEQFF
CDR3 DNA: TGTGCCAGCAGCTCCTGGGGGGGCGCGTACAATGAGCAGTTCTTC

clone size: few
J gene: TRBJ2-5
V gene: TRBV4-3
D gene: TRBD2
CDR3 protein: CASSQDPPTSAQQETQYF
CDR3 DNA: TGCGCCAGCAGCCAAGATCCCCCGACTAGCGCCCAGCAAGAGACCCAGTACTTC

clone size: few
J gene: TRBJ2-5
V gene: TRBV20-1
D gene: TRBD1
CDR3 protein: CSASEQGRTQYF
CDR3 DNA: TGCAGTGCTAGTGAACAGGGGAGGACCCAGTACTTC

clone size: .
J gene: TRBJ2-7
V gene: TRBV7-9
D gene: .
CDR3 protein: CASSGGHQASYEQYF
CDR3 DNA: TGTGCCAGCAGCGGGGGCCATCAGGCATCCTACGAGCAGTACTTC

clone size: .
J gene: TRBJ1-1
V gene: TRBV4-2
D gene: .
CDR3 protein: CASSLEDPNTEAFF
CDR3 DNA: TGTGCCAGCAGCCTAGAAGACCCGAACACTGAAGCTTTCTTT

clone size: few
J gene: TRBJ1-5
V gene: TRBV5-5
D gene: TRBD1
CDR3 protein: CASSLGTGVGQPQHF
CDR3 DNA: TGTGCCAGCAGCTTAGGGACAGGGGTTGGTCAGCCCCAGCATTTT

clone size: many
J gene: TRBJ1-3
V gene: TRBV7-8
D gene: .
CDR3 protein: CASSPRGRNTIYF
CDR3 DNA: TGTGCCAGCAGCCCCCGGGGCAGAAACACCATATATTTT

clone size: .
J gene: TRBJ2-7
V gene: TRBV7-2
D gene: .
CDR3 protein: CASSLSSVYEQYF
CDR3 DNA: TGTGCCAGCAGCTTATCTTCTGTTTACGAGCAGTACTTC

clone size: .
J gene: TRBJ2-5
V gene: TRBV20-1
D gene: TRBD2
CDR3 protein: CSASGGAQETQYF
CDR3 DNA: TGCAGTGCTAGCGGGGGGGCCCAAGAGACCCAGTACTTC

clone size: .
J gene: TRBJ2-3
V gene: TRBV12-3/TRBV12-4
D gene: .
CDR3 protein: CASSLRWSSVWADTQYF
CDR3 DNA: TGTGCCAGCAGTTTACGGTGGTCCAGCGTGTGGGCAGATACGCAGTATTTT

clone size: .
J gene: TRBJ2-3
V gene: TRBV7-2
D gene: .
CDR3 protein: CASSLGVLATDTQYF
CDR3 DNA: TGTGCCAGCAGCTTAGGCGTCCTAGCGACAGATACGCAGTATTTT

clone size: many
J gene: TRBJ1-2
V gene: TRBV7-2
D gene: TRBD1
CDR3 protein: CASSRSSGTGKGYTF
CDR3 DNA: TGTGCCAGCAGCCGTTCCTCCGGGACAGGGAAAGGCTACACCTTC

clone size: many
J gene: TRBJ1-4
V gene: TRBV7-2
D gene: TRBD1
CDR3 protein: CASSVQGAGTNEKLFF
CDR3 DNA: TGTGCCAGCAGCGTACAGGGGGCGGGAACTAATGAAAAACTGTTTTTT

clone size: .
J gene: TRBJ2-5
V gene: TRBV12-5
D gene: .
CDR3 protein: CASGRRETQYF
CDR3 DNA: TGTGCTAGTGGCCGGAGGGAGACCCAGTACTTC

clone size: .
J gene: TRBJ1-2
V gene: TRBV7-2
D gene: .
CDR3 protein: CASDPGRVGGYTF
CDR3 DNA: TGTGCCAGCGACCCTGGCAGGGTGGGCGGCTACACCTTC

clone size: .
J gene: TRBJ2-5
V gene: TRBV14
D gene: .
CDR3 protein: CASSQMGDTGVGTQYF
CDR3 DNA: TGTGCCAGCAGCCAAATGGGGGATACTGGGGTTGGGACCCAGTACTTC

clone size: few
J gene: TRBJ2-7
V gene: TRBV20-1
D gene: TRBD1
CDR3 protein: CSASAQGVYEQYF
CDR3 DNA: TGCAGTGCTAGTGCACAGGGGGTCTACGAGCAGTACTTC

clone size: few
J gene: TRBJ2-7
V gene: TRBV28
D gene: TRBD1
CDR3 protein: CASSLGGQGAREQYF
CDR3 DNA: TGTGCCAGCAGTCTAGGAGGACAGGGAGCTCGCGAGCAGTACTTC

clone size: few
J gene: TRBJ1-2
V gene: TRBV12-3/TRBV12-4
D gene: .
CDR3 protein: CASTLGGTNYGYTF
CDR3 DNA: TGTGCCAGCACCCTAGGGGGGACAAACTATGGCTACACCTTC

clone size: .
J gene: TRBJ2-5
V gene: TRBV9
D gene: .
CDR3 protein: CASSPSLQETQYF
CDR3 DNA: TGTGCCAGCAGCCCGTCTCTTCAAGAGACCCAGTACTTC

clone size: few
J gene: TRBJ1-2
V gene: TRBV12-3/TRBV12-4
D gene: .
CDR3 protein: CASSLGGGLEGYTF
CDR3 DNA: TGTGCCAGCAGTTTAGGTGGGGGGCTCGAGGGCTACACCTTC

clone size: .
J gene: TRBJ2-1
V gene: TRBV7-9
D gene: .
CDR3 protein: CASSLAGRLGEQFF
CDR3 DNA: TGTGCCAGCAGCTTAGCGGGGAGGCTTGGGGAGCAGTTCTTC

clone size: .
J gene: TRBJ2-5
V gene: TRBV29-1
D gene: .
CDR3 protein: CSVGPPQETQYF
CDR3 DNA: TGCAGCGTTGGGCCCCCGCAAGAGACCCAGTACTTC

clone size: .
J gene: TRBJ2-1
V gene: TRBV20-1
D gene: TRBD2
CDR3 protein: CSATPGLAGGYEQFF
CDR3 DNA: TGCAGTGCTACCCCGGGACTAGCGGGGGGGTATGAGCAGTTCTTC

clone size: .
J gene: TRBJ2-1
V gene: TRBV5-1
D gene: .
CDR3 protein: CASRAEGEQFF
CDR3 DNA: TGCGCCAGCAGGGCAGAGGGAGAGCAGTTCTTC

clone size: .
J gene: TRBJ2-7
V gene: TRBV20-1
D gene: TRBD1
CDR3 protein: CSAHRDRLSEQYF
CDR3 DNA: TGCAGTGCGCACCGGGACAGATTAAGCGAGCAGTACTTC

clone size: few
J gene: TRBJ1-6
V gene: TRBV7-2
D gene: .
CDR3 protein: CASSRAVHDRALHF
CDR3 DNA: TGTGCCAGCAGCCGAGCAGTTCACGACCGGGCCCTCCACTTT

clone size: few
J gene: TRBJ2-1
V gene: TRBV5-1
D gene: .
CDR3 protein: CASSPSGRDSYNEQFF
CDR3 DNA: TGCGCCAGCAGCCCAAGCGGGCGGGACTCCTACAATGAGCAGTTCTTC

clone size: .
J gene: TRBJ1-5
V gene: TRBV7-8
D gene: .
CDR3 protein: CASSLSTNSNQPQHF
CDR3 DNA: TGTGCCAGCAGCTTATCGACAAATAGCAATCAGCCCCAGCATTTT